This paragraph covers one TCR beta chain sequence. Its antigen is undetermined. A much larger clone lies a single base off, so this may be a read error. The V gene's germline CDR1 is SQVTM and CDR2 ANQGSEA. Trimming stripped 3 bases from V and 3 bases from J, with 9 bases between. There are 12 residues in the CDR3. The data were obtained in a study of immune heterogeneity within non-small cell lung tumors. Study-wide context: Of all tumors, a few turned out to be squamous cell carcinomas, about eleven were non-squamous carcinomas and 1 was not otherwise specified.

Multiplex PCR employing 32 V and 13 J primers generated amplicons of the TCR beta CDR3. TCRdb independently ran MiXCR on the multiplex PCR reads; one entry per CDR3 protein. This sample has approximately 4,500 distinct CDR3 sequences, with approximately 25% found just once. Genomic DNA extracted from bulk tumor tissue served as template. A total of around 600 ng was used per sample. From each primary tumor, several far-apart biopsies were obtained during surgery. Patients had untreated, newly diagnosed non-small cell lung cancer and underwent curative surgery. Regarding the study as a whole: Local tumor mutational burden, with an R of approximately 0.36, correlated moderately but significantly with local T-cell clonality. Individual patients had largely distinct high-frequency T-cell receptor beta clonotypes.

The chain uses TRBV29-1 and TRBJ2-7; D is tentatively TRBD1 or TRBD2 (6 bases each). This clonotype originated in a man in his 60s with non-small cell lung cancer. The sample taken for sequencing was lung tumor tissue. CDR3 amino acids: CSVDRGGYEQYF. In nucleotides, the CDR3 is TGCAGCGTTGACAGGGGAGGCTACGAGCAGTACTTC.